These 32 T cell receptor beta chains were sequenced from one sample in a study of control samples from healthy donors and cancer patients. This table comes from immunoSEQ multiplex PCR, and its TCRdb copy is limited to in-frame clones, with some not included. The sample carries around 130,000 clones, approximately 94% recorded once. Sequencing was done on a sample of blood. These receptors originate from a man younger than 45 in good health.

CDR3 protein: CASSSIRGVGTEAFF. For the CDR3, the DNA is TGTGCCAGCAGCTCCATTAGGGGAGTAGGTACTGAAGCTTTCTTT. This chain connects TRBV7-9 to TRBJ1-1; possible D gene TRBD1, 5 bases. The CDR3 contains 15 residues. V lost 4 bases and J lost 5, with 17 bases in between. Per the germline V gene, CDR1 is SEHNR and CDR2 is FQNEAQ (reference sequence).

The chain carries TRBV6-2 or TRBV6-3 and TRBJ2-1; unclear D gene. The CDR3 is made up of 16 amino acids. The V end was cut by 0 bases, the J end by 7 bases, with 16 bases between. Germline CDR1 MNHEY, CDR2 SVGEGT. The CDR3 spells CASSYSKVDWGNEQFF. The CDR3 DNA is TGTGCCAGCAGTTACTCGAAGGTAGATTGGGGTAATGAGCAGTTCTTC.

CDR3 nucleotide sequence: TGTGCCAGCAGGCCGCACACCGGGGAGCTGTTTTTT. Residues: CASRPHTGELFF. This chain connects TRBV25-1 to TRBJ2-2; D is unresolved. V was cut by 6 bases and J by 3 bases, with 5 bases left in between. The CDR3 length is 12 residues. Per the germline V gene, CDR1 is MGHDK and CDR2 is SYGVNS.

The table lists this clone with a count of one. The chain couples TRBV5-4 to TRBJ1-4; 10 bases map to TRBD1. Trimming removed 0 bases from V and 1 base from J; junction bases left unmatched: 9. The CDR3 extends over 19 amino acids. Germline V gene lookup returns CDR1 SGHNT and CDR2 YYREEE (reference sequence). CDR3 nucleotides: TGTGCCAGCAGCTTGGTCCTCCGGGACAGGGGCCTAACTAATGAAAAACTGTTTTTT. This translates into CASSLVLRDRGLTNEKLFF.

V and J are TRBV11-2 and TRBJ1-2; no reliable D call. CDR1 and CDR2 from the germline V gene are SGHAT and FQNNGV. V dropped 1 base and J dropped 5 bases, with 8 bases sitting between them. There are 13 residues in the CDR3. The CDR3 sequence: CASSLGWSYGYTF. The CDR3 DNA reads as TGTGCCAGCAGCTTAGGATGGTCTTATGGCTACACCTTC.

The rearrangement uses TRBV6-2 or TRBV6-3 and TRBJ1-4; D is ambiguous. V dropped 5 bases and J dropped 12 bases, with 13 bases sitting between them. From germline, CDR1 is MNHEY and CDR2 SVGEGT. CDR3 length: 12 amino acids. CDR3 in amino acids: CASSTMGIELFF. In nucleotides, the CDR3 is TGTGCCAGCAGTACTATGGGGATCGAACTGTTTTTT.

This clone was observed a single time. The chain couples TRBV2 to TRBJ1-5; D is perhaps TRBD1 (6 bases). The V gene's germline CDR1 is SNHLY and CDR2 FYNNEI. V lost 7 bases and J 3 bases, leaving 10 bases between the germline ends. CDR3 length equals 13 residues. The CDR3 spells CASKGGPNQPQHF. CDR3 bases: TGTGCCAGCAAGGGGGGTCCCAATCAGCCCCAGCATTTT.

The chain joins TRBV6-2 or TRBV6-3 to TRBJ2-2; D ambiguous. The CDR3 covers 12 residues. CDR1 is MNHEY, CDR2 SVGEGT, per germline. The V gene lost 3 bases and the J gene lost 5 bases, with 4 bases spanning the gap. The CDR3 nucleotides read TGTGCCAGCAGTTATGAGACCGGGGAGCTGTTTTTT. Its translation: CASSYETGELFF.

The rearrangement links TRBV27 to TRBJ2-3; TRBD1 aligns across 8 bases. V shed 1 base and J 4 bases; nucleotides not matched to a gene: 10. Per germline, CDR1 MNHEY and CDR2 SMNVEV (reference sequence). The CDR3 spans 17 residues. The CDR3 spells CASSLFPGQGASDTQYF. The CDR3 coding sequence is TGTGCCAGCAGTTTATTTCCAGGACAGGGAGCTTCAGATACGCAGTATTTT.

The CDR3 protein is CAWSEVAAAGELFF. CDR3 nucleotides: TGTGCCTGGAGTGAGGTTGCTGCCGCCGGGGAGCTGTTTTTT. This chain uses TRBV30 with TRBJ2-2; no clear D gene. The CDR3 spans 14 residues. The germline gives CDR1 GTSNPN, CDR2 SVGIG (reference sequence). Deletions cut 1 base from V and 6 bases from J, with 12 bases between. The variable domain in full, completed from reference TRBV30 and TRBJ2-2, reads SQTIHQWPATLVQPVGSPLSLECTVEGTSNPNLYWYRQAAGRGLQLLFYSVGIGQISSEVPQNLSASRPQDRQFILSSKKLLLSDSGFYLCAWSEVAAAGELFFGEGSRLTVL.

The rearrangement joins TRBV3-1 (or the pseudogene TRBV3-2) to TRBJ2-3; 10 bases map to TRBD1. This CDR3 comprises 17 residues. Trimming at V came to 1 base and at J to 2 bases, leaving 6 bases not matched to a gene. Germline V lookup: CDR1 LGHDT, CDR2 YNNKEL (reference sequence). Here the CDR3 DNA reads TGTGCCAGCAGCCAAGTTCCGGACAGGGGGATCACAGATACGCAGTATTTT. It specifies CASSQVPDRGITDTQYF.

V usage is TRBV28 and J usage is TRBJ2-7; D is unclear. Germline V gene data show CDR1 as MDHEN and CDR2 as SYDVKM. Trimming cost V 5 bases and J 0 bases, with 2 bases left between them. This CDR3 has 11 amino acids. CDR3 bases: TGTGCCAGCAGTACCTCCTACGAGCAGTACTTC. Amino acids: CASSTSYEQYF.

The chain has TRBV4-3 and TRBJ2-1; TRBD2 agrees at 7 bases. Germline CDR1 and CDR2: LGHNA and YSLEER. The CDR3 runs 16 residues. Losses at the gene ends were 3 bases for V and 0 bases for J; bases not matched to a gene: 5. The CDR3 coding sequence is TGCGCCAGCAGCCATGGGGGGGTTAGCTCCTACAATGAGCAGTTCTTC. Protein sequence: CASSHGGVSSYNEQFF.

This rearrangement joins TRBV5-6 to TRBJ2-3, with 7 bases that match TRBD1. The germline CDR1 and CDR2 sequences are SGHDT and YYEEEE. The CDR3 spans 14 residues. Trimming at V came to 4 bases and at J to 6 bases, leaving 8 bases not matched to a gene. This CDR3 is CASSQPTGLDTQYF. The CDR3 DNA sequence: TGTGCCAGCAGCCAACCGACAGGGTTGGATACGCAGTATTTT.

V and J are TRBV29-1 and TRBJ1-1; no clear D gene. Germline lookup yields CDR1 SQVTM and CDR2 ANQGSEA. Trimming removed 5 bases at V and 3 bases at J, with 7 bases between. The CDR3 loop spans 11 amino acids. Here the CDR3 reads CSVTRDTEAFF. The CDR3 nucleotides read TGCAGCGTTACACGGGACACTGAAGCTTTCTTT.

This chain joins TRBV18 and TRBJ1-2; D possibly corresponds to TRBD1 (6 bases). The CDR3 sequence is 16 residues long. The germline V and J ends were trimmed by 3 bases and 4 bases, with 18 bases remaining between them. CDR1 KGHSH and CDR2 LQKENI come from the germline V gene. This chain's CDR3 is CASSPPYRGLSYGYTF. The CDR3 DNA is TGTGCCAGCTCACCCCCCTACCGGGGGCTGAGCTATGGCTACACCTTC.

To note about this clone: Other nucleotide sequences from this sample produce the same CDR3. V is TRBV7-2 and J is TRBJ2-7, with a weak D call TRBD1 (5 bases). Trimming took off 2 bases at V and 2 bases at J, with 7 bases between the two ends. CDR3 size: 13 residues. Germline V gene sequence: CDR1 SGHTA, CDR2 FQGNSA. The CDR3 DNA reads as TGTGCCAGCAGCTTACAGGGTGCCTACGAGCAGTACTTC. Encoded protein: CASSLQGAYEQYF.

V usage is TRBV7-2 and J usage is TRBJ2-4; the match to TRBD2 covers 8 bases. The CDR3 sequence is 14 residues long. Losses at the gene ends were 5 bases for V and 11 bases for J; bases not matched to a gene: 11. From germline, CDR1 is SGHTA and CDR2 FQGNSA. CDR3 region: CASSTTSGTRFQYF. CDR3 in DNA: TGTGCCAGCAGCACTACCAGCGGGACTAGGTTTCAGTACTTC.

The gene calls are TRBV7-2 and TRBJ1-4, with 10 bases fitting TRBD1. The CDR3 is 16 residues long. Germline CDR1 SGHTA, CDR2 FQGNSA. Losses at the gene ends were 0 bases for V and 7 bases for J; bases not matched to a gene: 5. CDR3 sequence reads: CASSLAGTGEREKLFF. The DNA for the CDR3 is TGTGCCAGCAGCTTAGCCGGGACAGGGGAGCGTGAAAAACTGTTTTTT.

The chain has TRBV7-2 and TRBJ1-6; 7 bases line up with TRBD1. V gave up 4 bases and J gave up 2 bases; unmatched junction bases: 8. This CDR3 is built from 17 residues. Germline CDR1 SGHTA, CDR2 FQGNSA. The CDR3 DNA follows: TGTGCCAGCAGCTCAAAACCCGGGACAGCCTATAATTCACCCCTCCACTTT. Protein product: CASSSKPGTAYNSPLHF. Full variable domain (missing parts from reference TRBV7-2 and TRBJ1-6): GAGVSQSPSNKVTEKGKDVELRCDPISGHTALYWYRQSLGQGLEFLIYFQGNSAPDKSGLPSDRFSAERTGGSVSTLTIQRTQQEDSAVYLCASSSKPGTAYNSPLHFGNGTRLTVT.

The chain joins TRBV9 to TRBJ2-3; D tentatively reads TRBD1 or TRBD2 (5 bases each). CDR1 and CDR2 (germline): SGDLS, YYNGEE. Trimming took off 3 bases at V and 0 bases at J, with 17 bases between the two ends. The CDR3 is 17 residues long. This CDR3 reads CASSAAGARPSTDTQYF. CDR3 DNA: TGTGCCAGCAGCGCCGCCGGGGCAAGGCCTAGCACAGATACGCAGTATTTT.

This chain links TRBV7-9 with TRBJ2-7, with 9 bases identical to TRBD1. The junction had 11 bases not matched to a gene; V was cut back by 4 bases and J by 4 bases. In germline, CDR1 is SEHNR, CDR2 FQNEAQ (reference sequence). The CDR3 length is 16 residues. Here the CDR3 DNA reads TGTGCCAGCAGCTCGGGGACCGGGACAGGGTTTTACGAGCAGTACTTC. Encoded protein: CASSSGTGTGFYEQYF.

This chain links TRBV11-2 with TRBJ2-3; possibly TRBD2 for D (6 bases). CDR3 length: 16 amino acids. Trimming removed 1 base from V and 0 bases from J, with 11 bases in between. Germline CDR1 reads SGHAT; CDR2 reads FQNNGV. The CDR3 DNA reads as TGTGCCAGCAGCTTAGTGGCGGGGCTTAGCACAGATACGCAGTATTTT. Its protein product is CASSLVAGLSTDTQYF.

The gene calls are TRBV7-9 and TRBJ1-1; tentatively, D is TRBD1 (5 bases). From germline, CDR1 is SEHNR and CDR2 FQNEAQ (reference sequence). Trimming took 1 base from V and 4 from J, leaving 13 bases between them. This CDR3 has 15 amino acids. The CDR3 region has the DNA TGTGCCAGCAGCTTAGGGGAGGGGAAGGGCACTGAAGCTTTCTTT. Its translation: CASSLGEGKGTEAFF.

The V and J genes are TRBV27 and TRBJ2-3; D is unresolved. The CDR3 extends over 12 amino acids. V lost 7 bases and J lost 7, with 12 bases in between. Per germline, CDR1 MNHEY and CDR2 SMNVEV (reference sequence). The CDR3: CASKDPQNTQYF. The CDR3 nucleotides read TGTGCCAGCAAGGACCCCCAAAATACGCAGTATTTT.

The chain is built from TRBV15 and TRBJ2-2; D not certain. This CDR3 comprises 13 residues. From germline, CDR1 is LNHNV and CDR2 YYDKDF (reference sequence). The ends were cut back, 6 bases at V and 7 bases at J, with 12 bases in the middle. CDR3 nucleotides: TGTGCCACCAGGGGGATCACGGGCGGGGAGCTGTTTTTT. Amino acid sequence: CATRGITGGELFF.

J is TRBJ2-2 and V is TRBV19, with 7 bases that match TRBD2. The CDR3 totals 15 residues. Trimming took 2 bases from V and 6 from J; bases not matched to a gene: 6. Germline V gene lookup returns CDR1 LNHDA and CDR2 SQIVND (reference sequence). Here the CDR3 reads CASSILLGGAGELFF. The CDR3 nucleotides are TGTGCCAGTAGTATACTTTTGGGAGGGGCCGGGGAGCTGTTTTTT.

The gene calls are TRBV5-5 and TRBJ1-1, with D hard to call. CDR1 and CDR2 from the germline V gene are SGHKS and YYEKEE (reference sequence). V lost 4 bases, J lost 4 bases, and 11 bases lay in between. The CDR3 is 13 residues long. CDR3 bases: TGTGCCAGCAGCGGAGAGGGATCCACTGAAGCTTTCTTT. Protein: CASSGEGSTEAFF.

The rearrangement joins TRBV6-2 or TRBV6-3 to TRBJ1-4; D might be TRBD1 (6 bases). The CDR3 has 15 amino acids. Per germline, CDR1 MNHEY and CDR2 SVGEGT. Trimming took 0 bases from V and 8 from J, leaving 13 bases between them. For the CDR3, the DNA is TGTGCCAGCAGTTACTCAGGGGGGCGTATGGAAAAACTGTTTTTT. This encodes CASSYSGGRMEKLFF.

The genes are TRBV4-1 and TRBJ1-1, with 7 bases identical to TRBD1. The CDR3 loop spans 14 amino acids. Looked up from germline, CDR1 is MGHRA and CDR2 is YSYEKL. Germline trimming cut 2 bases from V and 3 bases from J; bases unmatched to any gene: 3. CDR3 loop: CASSQWTGDTEAFF. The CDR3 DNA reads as TGCGCCAGCAGCCAATGGACAGGAGACACTGAAGCTTTCTTT.

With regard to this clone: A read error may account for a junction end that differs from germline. The CDR3 DNA sequence: TGTGCCAATAGTATAGGTGAGCAACCACTCACTGAAGCTTTCTTT. The encoded protein is CANSIGEQPLTEAFF. The chain has TRBV19 and TRBJ1-1; D is uncertain. Germline V gene sequence: CDR1 LNHDA, CDR2 SQIVND (reference sequence). The CDR3 runs to 15 residues.

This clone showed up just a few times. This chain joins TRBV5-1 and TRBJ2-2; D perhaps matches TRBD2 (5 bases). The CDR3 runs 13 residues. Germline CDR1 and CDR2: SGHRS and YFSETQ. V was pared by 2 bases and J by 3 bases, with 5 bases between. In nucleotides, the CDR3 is TGCGCCAGCAGCTTCGGGGACACCGGGGAGCTGTTTTTT. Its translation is CASSFGDTGELFF. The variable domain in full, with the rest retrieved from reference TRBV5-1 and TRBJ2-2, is KAGVTQTPRYLIKTRGQQVTLSCSPISGHRSVSWYQQTPGQGLQFLFEYFSETQRNKGNFPGRFSGRQFSNSRSEMNVSTLELGDSALYLCASSFGDTGELFFGEGSRLTVL.